Shown below are 12 T cell receptor beta chains from a single sample sequenced in a study of CD8+ T cells in alopecia areata listed by TCRdb under 2018. The time point label, read with the paper, signifies: baseline before oral tofacitinib. The library relied on the immunoSEQ multiplex PCR assay. RNA was extracted from all samples and reverse transcribed into cDNA, which served as template for TCR sequencing. The clones in this table, taken by TCRdb from immuneACCESS, are in-frame only. Not every clone is retained; where verified, under half of the shortfall comes from an unresolved V gene, and the cause of the rest is unknown. This sample comprises under 250,000 clones, 50% to 60% of them detected only once. The leading ten clones occupy 0.4% to 0.55% of the sample. The sequenced sample was CD4+ T cells sorted from blood, obtained at week 0. These receptors were obtained from a human donor with alopecia areata.

The sample holds a few counts of this clone. The J gene is TRBJ1-2, the V gene TRBV5-1, with 7 positions matching TRBD1. Germline trimming cut 0 bases from V and 4 bases from J; bases unmatched to any gene: 3. The CDR3 is 14 residues long. Germline assignment: CDR1 SGHRS and CDR2 YFSETQ. The CDR3 DNA follows: TGCGCCAGCAGCTTGGGTGGGACAGCCTATGGCTACACCTTC. Its protein is CASSLGGTAYGYTF.

This chain connects TRBV7-9 to TRBJ2-1, with D perhaps TRBD2 (7 bases). CDR1 and CDR2 (germline): SEHNR, FQNEAQ (reference sequence). V was shortened by 5 bases and J by 4 bases, with 18 bases between the two germline ends. This CDR3 is built from 16 residues. In nucleotides, the CDR3 is TGTGCCAGCAGCCCCAAGGGGGGGCCGCCTTACAATGAGCAGTTCTTC. It yields the protein CASSPKGGPPYNEQFF.

The gene calls are TRBV10-3 and TRBJ1-2; D might be TRBD1 (5 bases). Deletions cut 6 bases from V and 3 bases from J, with 20 bases between. Germline-derived CDR1 and CDR2 are ENHRY and SYGVKD. The CDR3 is 16 amino acids. The CDR3 sequence: CAIRYSKGSMDYGYTF. The CDR3 nucleotides read TGTGCCATCAGGTACTCTAAGGGGTCCATGGACTATGGCTACACCTTC.

This clone was seen more than once but under ten times. The V and J genes are TRBV29-1 and TRBJ2-1; a weak D match, TRBD2 (5 bases). V lost 3 bases to trimming and J lost 8 bases, with 17 bases between them. The CDR3 runs 14 residues. CDR1 and CDR2 from the germline V gene are SQVTM and ANQGSEA. The DNA of the CDR3 is TGCAGCGTTGATGTAGGGAGACATAGGGATGAGCAGTTCTTC. This sequence encodes CSVDVGRHRDEQFF.

On this clone itself: The germline gene is not matched at one end of the junction; a read error may be the cause. The rearrangement uses TRBV30 and TRBJ2-5; D is uncertain. The CDR3 totals 11 residues. Germline loops: CDR1 GTSNPN, CDR2 SVGIG (reference sequence). DNA of the CDR3: TGTGCCTGGAGTGTAGAAGGAAGGAGTGACTTC. It specifies CAWSVEGRSDF.

V and J are TRBV27 and TRBJ1-2; D call uncertain. Germline CDR1 MNHEY, CDR2 SMNVEV (reference sequence). The CDR3 spans 13 residues. V lost 4 bases and J lost 5, with 11 bases in between. CDR3 DNA: TGTGCCAGCAGTTCCCCCAATATTTATGGCTACACCTTC. It is translated as CASSSPNIYGYTF.

The chain carries TRBV27 and TRBJ2-1; 15 bases fit TRBD2. The CDR3 loop spans 18 amino acids. Germline CDR1 is MNHEY and CDR2 is SMNVEV (reference sequence). V was clipped by 4 bases and J by 5 bases; unmatched bases: 9. Here the CDR3 reads CASSSPGLAGGPNNEQFF. The CDR3 nucleotides read TGTGCCAGCAGTTCGCCGGGACTAGCGGGGGGACCTAACAATGAGCAGTTCTTC.

Regarding this clone: The junction shows a germline mismatch at one end, possibly a read error. CDR3 nucleotides: TGTGCCAGCAGCCCCCGGGACTACTATGAGCAGTTCTTC. Translation gives CASSPRDYYEQFF. This chain connects TRBV9 to TRBJ2-1; the match to TRBD2 covers 7 bases. CDR1 and CDR2 (germline): SGDLS, YYNGEE. CDR3 length: 13 amino acids.

The chain couples TRBV5-1 to TRBJ2-3; 9 nucleotides match TRBD2. Unmatched junction bases numbered 5, after V lost 0 bases and J lost 0 bases. Looked up from germline, CDR1 is SGHRS and CDR2 is YFSETQ. This CDR3 contains 17 residues. The CDR3 region has the DNA TGCGCCAGCAGCTTGGCGCCTAGCGGGACGAGCACAGATACGCAGTATTTT. This gives the protein CASSLAPSGTSTDTQYF.

The chain couples TRBV5-1 to TRBJ2-1; D possibly matches TRBD1 or TRBD2 (5 bases each). The ends were cut back, 5 bases at V and 0 bases at J, with 12 bases in the middle. Germline V gives CDR1 SGHRS, CDR2 YFSETQ. CDR3 length equals 15 residues. The CDR3 DNA reads as TGCGCCAGCAGTGCTGGGGGTAGCTCCTACAATGAGCAGTTCTTC. Its translation: CASSAGGSSYNEQFF.

The chain employs TRBV5-1 and TRBJ1-5; no reliable D call. Per germline, CDR1 SGHRS and CDR2 YFSETQ. Trimming left V 0 bases short and J 4 bases short, with 5 bases between. CDR3 length: 13 residues. The CDR3 protein is CASSLDTNQPQHF. DNA for the CDR3: TGCGCCAGCAGCTTGGACACTAATCAGCCCCAGCATTTT.

The V call is TRBV5-1, the J call TRBJ2-7; D possibly corresponds to TRBD2 (5 bases). The CDR3 runs to 13 residues. Germline loops: CDR1 SGHRS, CDR2 YFSETQ. V dropped 0 bases and J dropped 7 bases, with 11 bases sitting between them. CDR3: CASSLDGSREQYF. The CDR3 bases are TGCGCCAGCAGCTTGGATGGGAGCCGGGAGCAGTACTTC. The full variable domain, completed using reference TRBV5-1 and TRBJ2-7, is KAGVTQTPRYLIKTRGQQVTLSCSPISGHRSVSWYQQTPGQGLQFLFEYFSETQRNKGNFPGRFSGRQFSNSRSEMNVSTLELGDSALYLCASSLDGSREQYFGPGTRLTVT.